Presented here are 25 T cell receptor beta chains from one specimen sequenced in a study of blood T cell repertoires in COVID-19. TCRdb's table, derived via immunoSEQ multiplex PCR, lists solely in-frame clones and lacks some. The data show 350,000 or so clones, with more than 70% seen just once and 1.5% to 2% held by the top ten. Material: peripheral blood. The origin of the receptors is a woman aged 25 to 39 with COVID-19, enrolled during active disease.

This chain connects TRBV9 to TRBJ1-2, with TRBD1 as a possible D gene (5 bases). Trimming shortened V by 6 bases and J by 4 bases, and 16 bases separated the two germline ends. The CDR3 consists of 14 residues. Germline-derived CDR1 and CDR2 are SGDLS and YYNGEE. This chain's CDR3 is CASNQGGGPYGYTF. In nucleotides, the CDR3 is TGTGCCAGCAACCAAGGCGGGGGTCCCTATGGCTACACCTTC.

The chain joins TRBV4-2 to TRBJ1-5, with D possibly TRBD1 on 5 matching bases. Trimming cost V 4 bases and J 5 bases, with 12 bases left between them. The CDR3 is 14 amino acids. CDR1 is LGHNA and CDR2 is YNFKEQ in the germline V gene. The CDR3 DNA follows: TGTGCCAGCAGCCCGGAAGACAGTTATCAGCCCCAGCATTTT. Protein product: CASSPEDSYQPQHF.

The chain has TRBV21-1 and TRBJ2-3; the table assigns TRBD1, which was not confirmed against the DNA. TRBV21-1 is noted as a pseudogene. The CDR3 is made up of 17 amino acids. As DNA, the CDR3 is TGTGCCAGCAGCAAAAGAAGTACGCGCCAGGGGGTTAATACGCAGTATTTT. The encoded protein is CASSKRSTRQGVNTQYF.

The CDR3 here is CASSLTGTGREKLFF. The DNA for the CDR3 is TGTGCCAGCAGCCTTACTGGGACAGGGCGTGAAAAACTGTTTTTT. This chain joins TRBV7-2 and TRBJ1-4, with 9 nucleotides matching TRBD1. Per germline, CDR1 SGHTA and CDR2 FQGNSA. This CDR3 has 15 residues. V dropped 5 bases and J dropped 7; count of bases not matched to a gene: 8.

The genes are TRBV18 and TRBJ2-1; D is uncertain. Germline V gene sequence: CDR1 KGHSH, CDR2 LQKENI. The CDR3 is 12 residues long. V dropped 3 bases and J dropped 7 bases, with 7 bases sitting between them. The CDR3 DNA reads as TGTGCCAGCTCACCCGTCGTGAATGAGCAGTTCTTC. Encoded protein: CASSPVVNEQFF.

V and J are TRBV27 and TRBJ2-7; TRBD1 is a possible D gene (5 bases). Germline-derived CDR1 and CDR2 are MNHEY and SMNVEV (reference sequence). The CDR3 is 13 residues long. Trimming took off 5 bases at V and 9 bases at J, with 17 bases between the two ends. The CDR3 coding sequence is TGTGCCAGCAGTGGCGGACATCCCCAAGGGCAGTACTTC. Translated, it gives CASSGGHPQGQYF.

The V and J genes are TRBV28 and TRBJ1-2; 9 nucleotides match TRBD1. Germline lookup yields CDR1 MDHEN and CDR2 SYDVKM. The CDR3 is 14 amino acids. V lost 6 bases and J lost 4; bases outside the gene matches: 6. CDR3 sequence: CASRQQGASYGYTF. The CDR3 bases are TGTGCCAGCAGGCAACAGGGGGCCAGCTATGGCTACACCTTC.

V usage is TRBV5-4 and J usage is TRBJ2-3; D unclear. Trimming shortened V by 3 bases and J by 1 base, and 9 bases separated the two germline ends. Germline V gene data show CDR1 as SGHNT and CDR2 as YYREEE (reference sequence). The CDR3 contains 14 residues. The CDR3 bases are TGTGCCAGCAGCTCCCCCGCGGGCACAGATACGCAGTATTTT. As protein: CASSSPAGTDTQYF.

The chain has TRBV11-2 and TRBJ1-2; tentative D call: TRBD1 (5 bases). V lost 0 bases to trimming and J lost 6 bases, with 8 bases between them. This CDR3 comprises 13 residues. The germline V gene encodes CDR1 SGHAT and CDR2 FQNNGV. CDR3 loop: CASSLDGGDGYTF. In nucleotides, the CDR3 is TGTGCCAGCAGCTTAGATGGGGGGGATGGCTACACCTTC.

The V call is TRBV28, the J call TRBJ1-2, with 7 bases fitting TRBD1. The CDR3 is 15 residues long. J was trimmed by 6 bases and V by 5 bases; bases with no gene match: 12. The germline gives CDR1 MDHEN, CDR2 SYDVKM. CDR3 sequence: CASSQPSTGRHGYTF. The CDR3 DNA reads TGTGCCAGCAGTCAACCATCGACAGGGAGGCATGGCTACACCTTC.

The chain couples TRBV6-5 to TRBJ1-4; weak D call: TRBD1 (6 bases). Deletions cut 5 bases from V and 5 bases from J, with 12 bases between. The length of the CDR3 is 14 residues. CDR1 MNHEY and CDR2 SVGAGI come from the germline V gene. The CDR3: CASSNRDSNEKLFF. The CDR3, as DNA: TGTGCCAGCAGTAACAGGGATTCGAATGAAAAACTGTTTTTT.

This chain joins TRBV9 and TRBJ2-7; tentatively, D is TRBD2 (5 bases). Germline CDR1 reads SGDLS; CDR2 reads YYNGEE. V lost 5 bases and J lost 3, with 12 bases in between. The CDR3 contains 13 residues. CDR3 DNA: TGTGCCAGCAGTCTTTATGGAGGCTACGAGCAGTACTTC. This encodes CASSLYGGYEQYF.

This chain links TRBV18 with TRBJ1-2; 8 bases are a match to TRBD1. V shed 3 bases and J 4 bases; nucleotides not matched to a gene: 7. The V gene's germline CDR1 is KGHSH and CDR2 LQKENI. The CDR3 totals 15 residues. In nucleotides, the CDR3 is TGTGCCAGCTCACCCCTGGACAGGGCGGGCTATGGCTACACCTTC. Encoded protein: CASSPLDRAGYGYTF.

The CDR3 sequence is CASSYGGGTGHNEQFF. For the CDR3, the DNA is TGTGCCAGCAGTTACGGAGGCGGTACGGGCCACAATGAGCAGTTCTTC. V gene TRBV6-6 combines with J gene TRBJ2-1; TRBD2 might be the D (5 bases). V lost 2 bases, J lost 5 bases, and 16 bases lay in between. CDR1 and CDR2 (germline): MNHNY, SVGAGI (reference sequence). There are 16 residues in the CDR3.

The DNA for the CDR3 is TGTGCCAGCAGTTACTTTACAGGGTCTCAGCCCCAGCATTTT. Translating gives CASSYFTGSQPQHF. V is TRBV6-2 or TRBV6-3 and J is TRBJ1-5, with D possibly matching TRBD1 (6 bases). V was clipped by 1 base and J by 6 bases, with 10 bases between them. The CDR3 spans 14 residues. Germline CDR1 reads MNHEY; CDR2 reads SVGEGT.

The chain joins TRBV7-2 to TRBJ2-3; TRBD1 might be the D (5 bases). The CDR3 is 14 amino acids. V lost 5 bases and J 1 base, leaving 10 bases between the germline ends. CDR1 and CDR2 (germline): SGHTA, FQGNSA. CDR3 in amino acids: CASSPQGRTDTQYF. In DNA, the CDR3 is TGTGCCAGCAGCCCGCAGGGCCGCACAGATACGCAGTATTTT. The full variable domain, in which reference TRBV7-2 and TRBJ2-3 provide the parts outside the CDR3, is GAGVSQSPSNKVTEKGKDVELRCDPISGHTALYWYRQSLGQGLEFLIYFQGNSAPDKSGLPSDRFSAERTGGSVSTLTIQRTQQEDSAVYLCASSPQGRTDTQYFGPGTRLTVL.

The rearrangement links TRBV5-5 to TRBJ1-4; 9 bases line up with TRBD1. V lost 5 bases, J lost 7 bases, and 9 bases stayed unmatched. This CDR3 is built from 15 residues. CDR1 and CDR2 (germline): SGHKS, YYEKEE (reference sequence). CDR3 sequence: CASSSQGAFGEKLFF. The CDR3 DNA sequence: TGTGCCAGCAGTTCACAGGGGGCTTTTGGTGAAAAACTGTTTTTT.

The sample holds a few counts of this clone. The chain recombines TRBV19 with TRBJ2-7, with unresolved D. Looked up from germline, CDR1 is LNHDA and CDR2 is SQIVND (reference sequence). This CDR3 is built from 13 residues. CDR3: CATSLTKYYEQYF. The CDR3 coding sequence is TGTGCTACGAGTCTTACTAAATATTACGAGCAGTACTTC. Variable domain in full (rest from reference TRBV19 and TRBJ2-7): DGGITQSPKYLFRKEGQNVTLSCEQNLNHDAMYWYRQDPGQGLRLIYYSQIVNDFQKGDIAEGYSVSREKKESFPLTVTSAQKNPTAFYLCATSLTKYYEQYFGPGTRLTVT.

This clone was observed a few times. The V gene is TRBV19, the J gene TRBJ1-3, with 7 bases aligning to TRBD1. Germline CDR1 and CDR2: LNHDA and SQIVND (reference sequence). CDR3 length equals 16 residues. V gave up 5 bases and J gave up 2 bases; unmatched junction bases: 9. This CDR3 reads CASSGGTAITGNTIYF. The CDR3 nucleotides are TGTGCCAGTAGTGGCGGGACAGCTATAACTGGAAACACCATATATTTT.

This rearrangement joins TRBV7-9 to TRBJ2-2, with TRBD2 matching over 9 bases. The CDR3 contains 16 residues. V shed 11 bases and J 6 bases; nucleotides not matched to a gene: 16. Germline V gives CDR1 SEHNR, CDR2 FQNEAQ (reference sequence). The CDR3 region is CACGRELVWISGELFF. In DNA, the CDR3 is TGTGCCTGCGGGAGGGAGTTAGTTTGGATCTCCGGGGAGCTGTTTTTT.

This clone was observed a single time. The CDR3 DNA sequence: TGTGCCATCAATAGCGGGGAGAGCACAGATACGCAGTATTTT. Its protein product is CAINSGESTDTQYF. This chain connects TRBV10-3 to TRBJ2-3; 8 nucleotides line up with TRBD2. The CDR3 sequence is 14 residues long. V was pared by 7 bases and J by 0 bases, with 3 bases of the junction left unmatched. Germline V gene data show CDR1 as ENHRY and CDR2 as SYGVKD.

Here the CDR3 reads CSVDTSGVGDTQYF. Written as DNA, the CDR3 is TGCAGCGTTGATACTAGCGGGGTCGGTGATACGCAGTATTTT. This chain joins TRBV29-1 and TRBJ2-3; TRBD2 matches at 10 bases. Germline-derived CDR1 and CDR2 are SQVTM and ANQGSEA. The CDR3 consists of 14 residues. The V and J ends lost 3 bases and 6 bases, in that order; junction bases with no gene match: 6.

This chain's CDR3 is CASSASTGGDIQYF. The CDR3, as DNA: TGTGCCAGCAGCGCCTCGACAGGGGGCGACATTCAGTACTTC. V and J are TRBV9 and TRBJ2-4; 10 nucleotides align to TRBD1. The length of the CDR3 is 14 residues. After removal of 3 bases from V and 8 bases from J, the junction contained 5 bases not matched to a gene. Germline V gene data show CDR1 as SGDLS and CDR2 as YYNGEE.

The rearrangement joins TRBV10-3 to TRBJ1-1; 9 positions match TRBD1. With 5 bases clipped from V and 8 bases from J, the junction kept 9 bases outside the gene matches. The CDR3 has 14 amino acids. Germline V gene sequence: CDR1 ENHRY, CDR2 SYGVKD. The CDR3 nucleotides are TGTGCCATCAGTCCCGGGACAGGGCTCGACGAAGCTTTCTTT. Translating gives CAISPGTGLDEAFF.

V usage is TRBV6-6 and J usage is TRBJ2-1, with no clear D. With 2 bases removed from V and 8 bases from J, the gap between germline ends came to 10 bases. Germline-derived CDR1 and CDR2 are MNHNY and SVGAGI (reference sequence). The CDR3 extends over 13 amino acids. The CDR3 DNA sequence: TGTGCCAGCAGTTACCGCGGCGGATATGAGCAGTTCTTC. Amino acids: CASSYRGGYEQFF.